This entry lists 5 T cell receptor beta chains sequenced from one sample in a study of T-cell reconstitution after alpha-beta-depleted transplantation in children. This sample's TCRbeta library carried unique molecular identifier barcodes. TCRdb passed the PCR reads through MiXCR, listing each CDR3 protein once. The profile shows 220,000 or so distinct CDR3 sequences, roughly 8.2% of them singletons. The starting material was PBMCs, mostly from graft donor cells, obtained 180 days after TCRalphabeta/CD19-depleted stem cell transplant. Source of these receptors: a male patient younger than 18 who had a stem cell transplant for acute lymphoblastic leukemia, so the T cells may come from the graft donor.

This clonotype occurred many times. This rearrangement joins TRBV10-3 to TRBJ2-5, with 7 bases fitting TRBD1. V gave up 6 bases and J gave up 0 bases; unmatched junction bases: 7. Per the germline V gene, CDR1 is ENHRY and CDR2 is SYGVKD. The CDR3 is made up of 15 amino acids. CDR3: CAIRARTGDQETQYF. The DNA for the CDR3 is TGTGCCATCAGGGCACGGACAGGAGACCAAGAGACCCAGTACTTC.

This clonotype was seen many times. V and J are TRBV28 and TRBJ2-7, with a tentative D call TRBD1 (5 bases). V was pared by 5 bases and J by 2 bases, with 19 bases between. This CDR3 has 16 amino acids. The germline gives CDR1 MDHEN, CDR2 SYDVKM. The CDR3 bases are TGTGCCAGCAGTACCCCTTGGAAAGGGGCCCCCTACGAGCAGTACTTC. Its translation: CASSTPWKGAPYEQYF.

In its sample, this clonotype was seen many times. The chain couples TRBV10-3 to TRBJ1-1; D may be TRBD1 (6 bases). The V gene lost 4 bases and the J gene lost 3 bases, with 15 bases spanning the gap. The CDR3 extends over 15 amino acids. Germline V gives CDR1 ENHRY, CDR2 SYGVKD. The CDR3 DNA follows: TGTGCCATCAGTGGACGGGGGCGCTTCGACACTGAAGCTTTCTTT. It encodes CAISGRGRFDTEAFF.

This clonotype came up many times. The J gene is TRBJ1-1, the V gene TRBV12-3 or TRBV12-4; D unclear. This CDR3 has 15 amino acids. Trimming took off 2 bases at V and 6 bases at J, with 16 bases between the two ends. CDR3 in DNA: TGTGCCAGCAGTTTACGGCGACTTAGGAAGTCTGAAGCTTTCTTT. It codes for CASSLRRLRKSEAFF.

This clonotype showed up many times. The V and J genes are TRBV7-3 and TRBJ2-5, with 10 bases that match TRBD1. Germline loops: CDR1 SGHTA, CDR2 FQGTGA. The CDR3 spans 14 residues. V dropped 5 bases and J dropped 4; count of bases not matched to a gene: 4. The CDR3 nucleotides read TGTGCCAGCAGCCTTGGGACAGGGGTAGAGACCCAGTACTTC. It encodes CASSLGTGVETQYF.